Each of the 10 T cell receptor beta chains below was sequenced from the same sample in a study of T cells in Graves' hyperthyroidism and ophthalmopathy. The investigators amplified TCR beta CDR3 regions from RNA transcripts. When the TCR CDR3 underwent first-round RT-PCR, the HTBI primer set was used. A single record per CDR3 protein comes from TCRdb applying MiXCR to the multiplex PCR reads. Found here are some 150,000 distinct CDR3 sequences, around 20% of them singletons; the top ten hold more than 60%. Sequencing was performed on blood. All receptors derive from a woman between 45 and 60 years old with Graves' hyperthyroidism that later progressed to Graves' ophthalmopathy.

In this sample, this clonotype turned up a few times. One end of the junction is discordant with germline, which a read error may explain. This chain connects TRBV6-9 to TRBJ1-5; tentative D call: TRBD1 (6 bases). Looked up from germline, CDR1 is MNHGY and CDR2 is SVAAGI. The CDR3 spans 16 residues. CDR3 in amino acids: CTSSYRDTYSNQPQHF. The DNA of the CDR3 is TGTACCAGCAGTTACCGGGACACCTATAGCAATCAGCCCCAGCATTTT.

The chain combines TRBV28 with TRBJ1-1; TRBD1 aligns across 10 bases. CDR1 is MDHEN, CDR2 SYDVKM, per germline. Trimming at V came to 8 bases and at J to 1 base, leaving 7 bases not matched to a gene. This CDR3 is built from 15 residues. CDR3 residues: CASVSGQGGNTEAFF. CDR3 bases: TGTGCCAGCGTTTCTGGACAGGGGGGGAACACTGAAGCTTTCTTT.

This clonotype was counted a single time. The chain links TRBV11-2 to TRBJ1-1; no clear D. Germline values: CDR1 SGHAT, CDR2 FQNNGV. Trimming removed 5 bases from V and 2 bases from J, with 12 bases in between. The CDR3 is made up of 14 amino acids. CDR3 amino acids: CASSRQRVNTEAFF. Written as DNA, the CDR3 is TGTGCCAGCAGCCGACAAAGAGTCAACACTGAAGCTTTCTTT.

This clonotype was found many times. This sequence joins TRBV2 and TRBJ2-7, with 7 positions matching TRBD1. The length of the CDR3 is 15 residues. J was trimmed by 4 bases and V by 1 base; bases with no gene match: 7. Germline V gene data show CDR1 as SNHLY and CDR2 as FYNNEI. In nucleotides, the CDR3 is TGTGCCAGCAGTGAAGATACAGGGGAAATATACGAGCAGTACTTC. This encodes CASSEDTGEIYEQYF.

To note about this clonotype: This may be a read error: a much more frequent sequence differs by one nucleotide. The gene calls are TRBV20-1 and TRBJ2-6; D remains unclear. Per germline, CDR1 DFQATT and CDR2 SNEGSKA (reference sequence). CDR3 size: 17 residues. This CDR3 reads CNAPLVGRGSGANVLTF. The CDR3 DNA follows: TGCAATGCTCCTCTGGTAGGTCGCGGCTCTGGGGCCAACGTCCTGACTTTC.

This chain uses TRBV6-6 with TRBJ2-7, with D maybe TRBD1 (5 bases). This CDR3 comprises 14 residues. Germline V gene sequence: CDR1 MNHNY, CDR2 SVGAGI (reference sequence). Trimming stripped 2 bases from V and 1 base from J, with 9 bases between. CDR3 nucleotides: TGTGCCAGCAGTTACGACAGCCGATCCTACGAGCAGTACTTC. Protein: CASSYDSRSYEQYF.

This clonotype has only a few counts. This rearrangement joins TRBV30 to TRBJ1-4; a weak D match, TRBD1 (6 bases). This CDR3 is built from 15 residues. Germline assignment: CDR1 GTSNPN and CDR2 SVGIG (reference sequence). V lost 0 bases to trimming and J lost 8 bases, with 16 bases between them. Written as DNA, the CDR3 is TGTGCCTGGAGTGTACAAGGGGGGTTTGGGGAAAAACTGTTTTTT. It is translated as CAWSVQGGFGEKLFF.

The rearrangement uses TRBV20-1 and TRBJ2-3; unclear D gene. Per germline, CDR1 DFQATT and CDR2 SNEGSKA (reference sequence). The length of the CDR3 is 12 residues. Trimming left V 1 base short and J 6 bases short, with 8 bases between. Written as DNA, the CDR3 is TGCAGTGCTAGAGCCCTTCGGGATACGCAGTATTTT. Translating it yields CSARALRDTQYF.

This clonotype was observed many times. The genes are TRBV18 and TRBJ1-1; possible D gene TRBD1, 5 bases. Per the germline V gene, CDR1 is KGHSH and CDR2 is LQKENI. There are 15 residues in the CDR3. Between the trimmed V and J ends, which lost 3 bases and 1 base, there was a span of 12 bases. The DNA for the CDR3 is TGTGCCAGCTCACCTTTAAGGGACGGGAACACTGAAGCTTTCTTT. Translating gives CASSPLRDGNTEAFF.

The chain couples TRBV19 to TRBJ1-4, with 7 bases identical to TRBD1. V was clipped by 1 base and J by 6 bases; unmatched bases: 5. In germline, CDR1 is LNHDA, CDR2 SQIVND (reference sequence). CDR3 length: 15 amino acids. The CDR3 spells CASSIGGQPYEKLFF. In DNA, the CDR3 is TGTGCCAGTAGTATAGGGGGACAGCCTTATGAAAAACTGTTTTTT.